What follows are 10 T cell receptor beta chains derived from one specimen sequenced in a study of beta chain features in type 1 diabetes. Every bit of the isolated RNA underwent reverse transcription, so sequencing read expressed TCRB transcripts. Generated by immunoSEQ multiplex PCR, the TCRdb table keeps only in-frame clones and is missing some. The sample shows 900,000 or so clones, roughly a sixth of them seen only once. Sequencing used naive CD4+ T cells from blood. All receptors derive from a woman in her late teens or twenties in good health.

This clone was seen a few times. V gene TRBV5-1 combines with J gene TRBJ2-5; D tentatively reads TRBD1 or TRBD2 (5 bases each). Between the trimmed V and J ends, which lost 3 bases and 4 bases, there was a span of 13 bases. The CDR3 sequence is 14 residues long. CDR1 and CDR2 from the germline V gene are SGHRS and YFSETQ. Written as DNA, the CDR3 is TGCGCCAGCAGCTCTGTGAGGGGTGGAGAGACCCAGTACTTC. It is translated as CASSSVRGGETQYF.

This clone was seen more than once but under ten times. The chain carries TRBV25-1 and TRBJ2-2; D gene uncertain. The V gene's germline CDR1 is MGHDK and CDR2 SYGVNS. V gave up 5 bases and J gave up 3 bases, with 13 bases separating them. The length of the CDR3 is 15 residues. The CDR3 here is CASSWGLKDTGELFF. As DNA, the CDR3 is TGTGCCAGCAGTTGGGGTCTAAAGGACACCGGGGAGCTGTTTTTT.

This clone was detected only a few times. The CDR3: CASSKRDPYEQYF. The CDR3 bases are TGTGCCAGCAGTAAGCGGGATCCTTACGAGCAGTACTTC. This rearrangement joins TRBV27 to TRBJ2-7, with 7 bases fitting TRBD2. CDR3 length equals 13 residues. The V segment lost 5 bases and the J segment 4 bases; nucleotides outside the gene matches: 5. Germline V gene sequence: CDR1 MNHEY, CDR2 SMNVEV (reference sequence).

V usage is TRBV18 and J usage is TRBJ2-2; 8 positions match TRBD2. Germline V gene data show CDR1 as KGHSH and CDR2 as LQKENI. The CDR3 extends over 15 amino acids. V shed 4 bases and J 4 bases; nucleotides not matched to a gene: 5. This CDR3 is CASSQGLASTGELFF. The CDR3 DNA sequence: TGTGCCAGCTCACAAGGACTAGCCTCCACCGGGGAGCTGTTTTTT.

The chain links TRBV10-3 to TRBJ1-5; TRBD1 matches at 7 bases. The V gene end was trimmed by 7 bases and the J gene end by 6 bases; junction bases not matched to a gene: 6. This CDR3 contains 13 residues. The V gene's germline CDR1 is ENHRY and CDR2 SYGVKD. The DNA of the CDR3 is TGTGCCATCACCGCTGACAGGGCTCAGCCCCAGCATTTT. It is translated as CAITADRAQPQHF.

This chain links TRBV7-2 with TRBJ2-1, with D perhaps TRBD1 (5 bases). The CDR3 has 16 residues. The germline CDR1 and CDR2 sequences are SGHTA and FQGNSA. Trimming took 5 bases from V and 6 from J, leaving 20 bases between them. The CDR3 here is CASSRRGRTLSNEQFF. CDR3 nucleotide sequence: TGTGCCAGCAGCCGACGCGGTAGGACACTTAGCAATGAGCAGTTCTTC.

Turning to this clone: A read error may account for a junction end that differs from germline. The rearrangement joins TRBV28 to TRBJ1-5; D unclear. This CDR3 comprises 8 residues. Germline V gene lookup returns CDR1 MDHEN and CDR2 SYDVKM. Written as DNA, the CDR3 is TGTGCCAGTGGGCCCGGAATTTTT. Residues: CASGPGIF.

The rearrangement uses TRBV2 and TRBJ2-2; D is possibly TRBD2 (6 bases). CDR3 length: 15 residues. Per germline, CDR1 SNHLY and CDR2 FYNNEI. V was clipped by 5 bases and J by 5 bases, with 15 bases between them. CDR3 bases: TGTGCCAGCAGTCGTGATTATCGGGGGACCGGGGAGCTGTTTTTT. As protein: CASSRDYRGTGELFF. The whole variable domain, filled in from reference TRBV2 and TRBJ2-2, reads EPEVTQTPSHQVTQMGQEVILRCVPISNHLYFYWYRQILGQKVEFLVSFYNNEISEKSEIFDDQFSVERPDGSNFTLKIRSTKLEDSAMYFCASSRDYRGTGELFFGEGSRLTVL.

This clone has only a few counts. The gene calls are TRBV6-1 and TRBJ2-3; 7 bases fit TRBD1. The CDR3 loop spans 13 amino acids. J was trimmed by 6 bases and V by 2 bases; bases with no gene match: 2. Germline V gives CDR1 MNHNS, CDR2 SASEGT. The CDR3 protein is CASSETGADTQYF. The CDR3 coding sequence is TGTGCCAGCAGTGAAACAGGGGCGGATACGCAGTATTTT.

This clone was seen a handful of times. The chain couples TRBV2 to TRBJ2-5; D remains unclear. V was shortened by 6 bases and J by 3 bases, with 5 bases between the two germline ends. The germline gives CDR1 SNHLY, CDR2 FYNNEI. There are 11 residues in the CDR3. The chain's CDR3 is CASRAEETQYF. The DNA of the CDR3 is TGTGCCAGCAGGGCAGAAGAGACCCAGTACTTC.